The source of this TCR beta chain is a study of blood T cell repertoires in COVID-19. Study as a whole: Samples taken during acute and convalescent COVID-19 were collected in the United States, Italy and Spain. Nucleic acid was either cDNA or gDNA, and it came from T cells, B-cell-depleted T cells, or PBMCs.

In the source study's methods: Scientists estimated how many nucleated cells there were by amplifying reference gene primers. Data came from immunoSEQ multiplex PCR; TCRdb stores just in-frame clones and leaves some out. V, J and clone size are taken as reported in that table, and D and trimming were inferred from the DNA itself. The table has 80,000 or so clones, 80% seen once. The TCR originated in a woman aged 70-85 years with acute or convalescent COVID-19. The sequencing sample was made of peripheral blood.

The CDR3 protein is CASSSRGASYNEQFF. The CDR3 region has the DNA TGTGCCAGCAGCTCGCGGGGGGCCAGTTACAATGAGCAGTTCTTC. The chain uses TRBV11-2 and TRBJ2-1; TRBD2 matches at 8 bases. CDR1 is SGHAT and CDR2 is FQNNGV in the germline V gene. The trim removed 4 bases at V and 4 bases at J, leaving 6 bases unmatched. This CDR3 is 15 amino acids long.